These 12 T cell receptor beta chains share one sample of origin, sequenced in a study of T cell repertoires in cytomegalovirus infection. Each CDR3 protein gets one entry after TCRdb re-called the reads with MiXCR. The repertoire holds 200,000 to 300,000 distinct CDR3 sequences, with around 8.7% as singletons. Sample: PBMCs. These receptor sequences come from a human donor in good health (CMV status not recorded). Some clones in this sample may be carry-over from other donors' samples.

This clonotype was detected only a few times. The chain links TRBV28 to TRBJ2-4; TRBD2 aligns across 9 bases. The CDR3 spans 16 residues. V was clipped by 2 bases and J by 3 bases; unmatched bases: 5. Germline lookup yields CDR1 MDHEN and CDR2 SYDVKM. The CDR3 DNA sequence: TGTGCCAGCAGTTTAAAAGCGGGGGGCCTCAAAAACATTCAGTACTTC. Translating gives CASSLKAGGLKNIQYF. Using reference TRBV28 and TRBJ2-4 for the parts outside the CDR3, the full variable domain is DVKVTQSSRYLVKRTGEKVFLECVQDMDHENMFWYRQDPGLGLRLIYFSYDVKMKEKGDIPEGYSVSREKKERFSLILESASTNQTSMYLCASSLKAGGLKNIQYFGAGTRLSVL.

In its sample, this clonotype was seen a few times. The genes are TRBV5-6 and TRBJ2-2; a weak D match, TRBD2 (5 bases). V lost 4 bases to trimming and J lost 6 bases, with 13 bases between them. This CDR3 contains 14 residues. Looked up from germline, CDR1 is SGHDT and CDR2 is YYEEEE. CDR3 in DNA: TGTGCCAGCAGCCCCGGACTGACGCCCGGGGAGCTGTTTTTT. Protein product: CASSPGLTPGELFF. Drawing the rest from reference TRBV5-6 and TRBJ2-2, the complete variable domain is DAGVTQSPTHLIKTRGQQVTLRCSPKSGHDTVSWYQQALGQGPQFIFQYYEEEERQRGNFPDRFSGHQFPNYSSELNVNALLLGDSALYLCASSPGLTPGELFFGEGSRLTVL.

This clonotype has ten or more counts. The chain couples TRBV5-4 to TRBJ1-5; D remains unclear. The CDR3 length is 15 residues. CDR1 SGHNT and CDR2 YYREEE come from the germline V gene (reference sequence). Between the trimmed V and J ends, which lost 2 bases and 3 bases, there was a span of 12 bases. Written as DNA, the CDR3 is TGTGCCAGCAGCTTAGACGGAGGGTTCAATCAGCCCCAGCATTTT. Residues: CASSLDGGFNQPQHF.

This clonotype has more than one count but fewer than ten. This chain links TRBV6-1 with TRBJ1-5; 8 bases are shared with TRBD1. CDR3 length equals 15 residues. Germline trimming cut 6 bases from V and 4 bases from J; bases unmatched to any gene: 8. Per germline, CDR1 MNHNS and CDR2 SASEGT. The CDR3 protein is CASRGSGTGNQPQHF. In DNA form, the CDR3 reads TGTGCCAGCAGAGGATCCGGGACAGGTAATCAGCCCCAGCATTTT.

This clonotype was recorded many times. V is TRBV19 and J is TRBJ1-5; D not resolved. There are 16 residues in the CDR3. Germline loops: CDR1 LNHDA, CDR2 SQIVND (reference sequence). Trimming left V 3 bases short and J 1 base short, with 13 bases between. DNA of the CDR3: TGTGCCAGTAGTATCTCGCACCTGCAGAGCAATCAGCCCCAGCATTTT. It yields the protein CASSISHLQSNQPQHF.

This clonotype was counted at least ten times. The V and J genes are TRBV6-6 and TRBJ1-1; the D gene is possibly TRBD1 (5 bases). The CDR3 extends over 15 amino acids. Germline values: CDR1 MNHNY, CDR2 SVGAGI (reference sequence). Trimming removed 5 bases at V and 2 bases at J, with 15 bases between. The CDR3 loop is CASSIHRTSNTEAFF. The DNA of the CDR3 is TGTGCCAGCAGTATCCACAGGACATCTAACACTGAAGCTTTCTTT.

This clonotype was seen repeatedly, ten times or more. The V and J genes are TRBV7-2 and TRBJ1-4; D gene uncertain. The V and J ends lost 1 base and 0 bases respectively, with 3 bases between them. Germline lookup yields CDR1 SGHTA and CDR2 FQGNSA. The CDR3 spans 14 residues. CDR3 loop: CASSLGPTNEKLFF. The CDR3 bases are TGTGCCAGCAGCTTAGGACCAACTAATGAAAAACTGTTTTTT. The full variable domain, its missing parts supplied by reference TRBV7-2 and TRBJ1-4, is GAGVSQSPSNKVTEKGKDVELRCDPISGHTALYWYRQSLGQGLEFLIYFQGNSAPDKSGLPSDRFSAERTGGSVSTLTIQRTQQEDSAVYLCASSLGPTNEKLFFGSGTQLSVL.

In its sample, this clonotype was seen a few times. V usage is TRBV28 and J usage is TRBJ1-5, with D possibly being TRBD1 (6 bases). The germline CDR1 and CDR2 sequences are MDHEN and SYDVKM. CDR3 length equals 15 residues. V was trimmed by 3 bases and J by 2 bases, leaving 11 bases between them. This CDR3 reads CASSLPSGGNQPQHF. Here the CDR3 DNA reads TGTGCCAGCAGTTTGCCCTCAGGGGGCAATCAGCCCCAGCATTTT.

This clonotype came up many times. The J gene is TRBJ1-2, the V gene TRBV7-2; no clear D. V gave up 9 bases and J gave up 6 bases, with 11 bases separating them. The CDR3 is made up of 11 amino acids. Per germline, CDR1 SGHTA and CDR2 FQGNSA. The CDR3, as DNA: TGTGCCAGTACCCCCGGACATGGCTACACCTTC. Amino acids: CASTPGHGYTF.

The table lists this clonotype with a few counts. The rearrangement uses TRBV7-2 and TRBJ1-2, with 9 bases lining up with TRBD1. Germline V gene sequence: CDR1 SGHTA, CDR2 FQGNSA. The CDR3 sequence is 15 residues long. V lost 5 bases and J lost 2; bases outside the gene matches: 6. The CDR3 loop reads CASSRTGVLNYGYTF. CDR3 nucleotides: TGTGCCAGCAGCCGGACAGGGGTCCTGAACTATGGCTACACCTTC.

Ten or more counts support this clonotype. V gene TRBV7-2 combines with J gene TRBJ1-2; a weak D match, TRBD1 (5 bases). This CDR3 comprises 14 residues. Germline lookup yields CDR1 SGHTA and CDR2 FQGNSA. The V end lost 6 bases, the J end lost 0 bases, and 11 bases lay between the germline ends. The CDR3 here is CASRLGTSNYGYTF. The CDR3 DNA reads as TGTGCCAGCAGACTTGGGACGTCTAACTATGGCTACACCTTC.

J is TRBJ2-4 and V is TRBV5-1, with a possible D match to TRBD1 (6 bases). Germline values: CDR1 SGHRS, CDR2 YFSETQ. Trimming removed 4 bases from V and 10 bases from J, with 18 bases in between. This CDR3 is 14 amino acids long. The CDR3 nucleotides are TGCGCCAGCAGCCAATACCGGACAGAGGGGATTCAGTACTTC. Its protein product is CASSQYRTEGIQYF.